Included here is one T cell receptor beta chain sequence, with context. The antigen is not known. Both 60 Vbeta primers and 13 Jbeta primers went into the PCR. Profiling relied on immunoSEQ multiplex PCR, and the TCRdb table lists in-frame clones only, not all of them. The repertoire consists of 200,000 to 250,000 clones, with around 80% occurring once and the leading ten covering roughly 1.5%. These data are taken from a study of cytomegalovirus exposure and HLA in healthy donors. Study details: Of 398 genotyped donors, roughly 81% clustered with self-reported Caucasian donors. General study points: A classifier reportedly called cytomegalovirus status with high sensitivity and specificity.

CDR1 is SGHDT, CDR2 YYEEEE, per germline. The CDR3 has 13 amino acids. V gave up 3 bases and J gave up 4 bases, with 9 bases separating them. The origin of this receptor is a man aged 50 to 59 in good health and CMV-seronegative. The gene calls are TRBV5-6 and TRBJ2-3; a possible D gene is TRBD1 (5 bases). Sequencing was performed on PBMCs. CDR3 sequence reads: CASSSTVSDTQYF. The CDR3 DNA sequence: TGTGCCAGCAGCTCGACAGTATCAGATACGCAGTATTTT. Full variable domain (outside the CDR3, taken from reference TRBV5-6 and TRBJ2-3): DAGVTQSPTHLIKTRGQQVTLRCSPKSGHDTVSWYQQALGQGPQFIFQYYEEEERQRGNFPDRFSGHQFPNYSSELNVNALLLGDSALYLCASSSTVSDTQYFGPGTRLTVL.